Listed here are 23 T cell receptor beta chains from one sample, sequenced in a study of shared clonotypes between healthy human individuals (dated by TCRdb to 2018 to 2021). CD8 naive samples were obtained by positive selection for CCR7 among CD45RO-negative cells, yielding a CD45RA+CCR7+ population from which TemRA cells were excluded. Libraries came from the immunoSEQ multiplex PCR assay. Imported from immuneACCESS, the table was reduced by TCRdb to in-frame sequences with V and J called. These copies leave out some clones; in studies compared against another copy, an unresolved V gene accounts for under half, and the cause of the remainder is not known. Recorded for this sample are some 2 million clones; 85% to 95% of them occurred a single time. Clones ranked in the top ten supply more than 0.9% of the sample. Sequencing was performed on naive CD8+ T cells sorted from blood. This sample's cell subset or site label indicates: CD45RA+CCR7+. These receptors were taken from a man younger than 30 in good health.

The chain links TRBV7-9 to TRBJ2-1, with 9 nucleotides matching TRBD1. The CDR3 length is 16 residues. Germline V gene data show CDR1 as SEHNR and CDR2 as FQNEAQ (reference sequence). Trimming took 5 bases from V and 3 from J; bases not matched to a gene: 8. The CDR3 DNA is TGTGCCAGCAGCGGCAGGACAGGGGAAAACTACAATGAGCAGTTCTTC. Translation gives CASSGRTGENYNEQFF.

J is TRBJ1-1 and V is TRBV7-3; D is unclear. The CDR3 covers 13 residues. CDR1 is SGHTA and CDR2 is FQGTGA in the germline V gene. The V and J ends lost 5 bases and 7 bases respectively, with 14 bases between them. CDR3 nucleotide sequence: TGTGCCAGCAGCCCCGCGGCGACTGGTGAAGCTTTCTTT. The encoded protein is CASSPAATGEAFF.

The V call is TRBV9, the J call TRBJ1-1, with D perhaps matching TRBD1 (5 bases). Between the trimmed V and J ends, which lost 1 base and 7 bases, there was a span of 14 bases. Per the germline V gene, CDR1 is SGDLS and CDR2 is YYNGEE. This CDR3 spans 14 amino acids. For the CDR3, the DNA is TGTGCCAGCAGCGTATCGGGGCAGGGAGGTGAAGCTTTCTTT. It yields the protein CASSVSGQGGEAFF.

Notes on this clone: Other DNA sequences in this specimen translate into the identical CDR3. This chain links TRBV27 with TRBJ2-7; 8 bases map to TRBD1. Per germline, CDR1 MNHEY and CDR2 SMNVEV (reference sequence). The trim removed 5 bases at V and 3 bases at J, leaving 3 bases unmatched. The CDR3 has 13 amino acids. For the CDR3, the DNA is TGTGCCAGCAGTCCCGGGACAGGCTACGAGCAGTACTTC. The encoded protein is CASSPGTGYEQYF.

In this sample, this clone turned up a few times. CDR3 amino acids: CATDSGNSYNSPLHF. The CDR3 DNA follows: TGTGCCACCGACTCCGGAAACTCCTATAATTCACCCCTCCACTTT. The chain is built from TRBV19 and TRBJ1-6; D gene unclear. Looked up from germline, CDR1 is LNHDA and CDR2 is SQIVND (reference sequence). V was trimmed by 10 bases and J by 0 bases, leaving 13 bases between them. CDR3 length: 15 amino acids.

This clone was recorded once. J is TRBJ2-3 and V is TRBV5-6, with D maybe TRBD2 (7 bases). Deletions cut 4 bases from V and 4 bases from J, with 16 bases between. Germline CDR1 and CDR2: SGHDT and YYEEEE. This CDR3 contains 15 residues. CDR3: CASSPSGGHADTQYF. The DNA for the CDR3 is TGTGCCAGCAGCCCCTCCGGGGGGCACGCAGATACGCAGTATTTT.

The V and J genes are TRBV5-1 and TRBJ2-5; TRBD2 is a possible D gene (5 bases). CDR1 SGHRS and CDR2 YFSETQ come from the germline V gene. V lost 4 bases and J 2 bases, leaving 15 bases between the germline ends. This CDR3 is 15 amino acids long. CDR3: CASSERAESQETQYF. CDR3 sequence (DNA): TGCGCCAGCAGCGAGAGAGCGGAAAGTCAAGAGACCCAGTACTTC.

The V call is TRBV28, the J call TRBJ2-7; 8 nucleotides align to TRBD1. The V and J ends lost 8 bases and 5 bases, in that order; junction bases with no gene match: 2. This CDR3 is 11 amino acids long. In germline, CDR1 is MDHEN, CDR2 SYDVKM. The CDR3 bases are TGTGCCAGCCAGGGGGCCGACGAGCAGTACTTC. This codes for CASQGADEQYF. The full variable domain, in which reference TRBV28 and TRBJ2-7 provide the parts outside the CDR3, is DVKVTQSSRYLVKRTGEKVFLECVQDMDHENMFWYRQDPGLGLRLIYFSYDVKMKEKGDIPEGYSVSREKKERFSLILESASTNQTSMYLCASQGADEQYFGPGTRLTVT.

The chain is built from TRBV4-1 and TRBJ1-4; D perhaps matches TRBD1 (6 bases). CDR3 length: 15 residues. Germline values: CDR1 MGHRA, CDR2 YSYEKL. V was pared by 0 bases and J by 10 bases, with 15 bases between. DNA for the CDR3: TGCGCCAGCAGCCAAGATACAGGGAGCTACGGAAAACTGTTTTTT. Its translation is CASSQDTGSYGKLFF.

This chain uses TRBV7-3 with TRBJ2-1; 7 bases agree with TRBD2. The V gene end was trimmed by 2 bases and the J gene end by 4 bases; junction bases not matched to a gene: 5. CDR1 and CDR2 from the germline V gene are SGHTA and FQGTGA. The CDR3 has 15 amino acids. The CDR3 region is CASSLGGDFYNEQFF. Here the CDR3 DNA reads TGTGCCAGCAGCTTAGGGGGGGACTTTTACAATGAGCAGTTCTTC.

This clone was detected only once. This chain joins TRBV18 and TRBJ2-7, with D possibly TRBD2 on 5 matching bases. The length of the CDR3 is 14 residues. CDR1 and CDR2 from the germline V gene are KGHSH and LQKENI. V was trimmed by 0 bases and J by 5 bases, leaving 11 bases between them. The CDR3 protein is CASSPPGIWHEQYF. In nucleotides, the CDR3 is TGTGCCAGCTCACCACCCGGGATTTGGCACGAGCAGTACTTC.

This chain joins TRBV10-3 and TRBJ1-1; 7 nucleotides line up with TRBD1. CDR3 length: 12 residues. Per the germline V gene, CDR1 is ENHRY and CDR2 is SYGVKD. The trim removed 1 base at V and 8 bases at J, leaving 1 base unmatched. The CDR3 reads CAISELTGEAFF. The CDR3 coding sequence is TGTGCCATCAGTGAGTTGACAGGGGAAGCTTTCTTT.

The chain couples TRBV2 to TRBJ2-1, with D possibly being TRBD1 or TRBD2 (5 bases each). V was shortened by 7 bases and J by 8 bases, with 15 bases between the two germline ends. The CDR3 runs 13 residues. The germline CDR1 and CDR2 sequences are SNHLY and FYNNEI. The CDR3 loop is CASIFDGADEQFF. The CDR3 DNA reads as TGTGCCAGCATTTTCGACGGGGCCGATGAGCAGTTCTTC. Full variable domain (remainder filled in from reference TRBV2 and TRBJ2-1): EPEVTQTPSHQVTQMGQEVILRCVPISNHLYFYWYRQILGQKVEFLVSFYNNEISEKSEIFDDQFSVERPDGSNFTLKIRSTKLEDSAMYFCASIFDGADEQFFGPGTRLTVL.

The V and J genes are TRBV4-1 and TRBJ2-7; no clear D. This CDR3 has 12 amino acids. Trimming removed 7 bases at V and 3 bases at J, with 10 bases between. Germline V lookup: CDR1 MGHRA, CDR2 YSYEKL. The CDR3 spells CASMDGRYEQYF. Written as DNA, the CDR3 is TGCGCCAGCATGGACGGCCGCTACGAGCAGTACTTC.

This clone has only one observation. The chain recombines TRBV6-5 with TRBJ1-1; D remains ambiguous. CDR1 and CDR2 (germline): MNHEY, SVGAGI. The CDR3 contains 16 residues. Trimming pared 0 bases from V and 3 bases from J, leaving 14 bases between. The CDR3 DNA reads TGTGCCAGCAGTTACTCGGTCGGGGAAGTGCACACTGAAGCTTTCTTT. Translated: CASSYSVGEVHTEAFF.

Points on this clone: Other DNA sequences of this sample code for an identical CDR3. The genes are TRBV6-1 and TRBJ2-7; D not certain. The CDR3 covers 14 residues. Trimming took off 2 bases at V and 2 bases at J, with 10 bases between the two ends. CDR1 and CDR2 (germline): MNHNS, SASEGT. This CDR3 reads CASSESGGTYEQYF. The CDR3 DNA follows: TGTGCCAGCAGTGAATCAGGCGGTACCTACGAGCAGTACTTC.

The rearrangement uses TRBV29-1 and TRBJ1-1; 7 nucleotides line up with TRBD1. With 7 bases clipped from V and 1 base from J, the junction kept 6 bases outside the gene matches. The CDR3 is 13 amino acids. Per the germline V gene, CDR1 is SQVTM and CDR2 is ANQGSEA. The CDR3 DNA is TGCAGCGCCAAAGGGGGCTGGAACACTGAAGCTTTCTTT. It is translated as CSAKGGWNTEAFF.

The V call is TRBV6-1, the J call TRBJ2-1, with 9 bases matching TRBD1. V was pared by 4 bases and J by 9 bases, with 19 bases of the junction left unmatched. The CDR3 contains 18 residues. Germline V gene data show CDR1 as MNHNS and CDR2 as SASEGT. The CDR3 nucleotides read TGTGCCAGCAGTGTTTACCACTTCCGGGACAGGGTGGAGGGTGAGCAGTTCTTC. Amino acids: CASSVYHFRDRVEGEQFF.

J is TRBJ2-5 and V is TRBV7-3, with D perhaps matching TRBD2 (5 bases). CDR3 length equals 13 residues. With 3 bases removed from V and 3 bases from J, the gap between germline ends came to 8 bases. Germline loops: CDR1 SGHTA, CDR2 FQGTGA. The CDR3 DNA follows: TGTGCCAGCAGCTTCGGGAATGAAGAGACCCAGTACTTC. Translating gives CASSFGNEETQYF.

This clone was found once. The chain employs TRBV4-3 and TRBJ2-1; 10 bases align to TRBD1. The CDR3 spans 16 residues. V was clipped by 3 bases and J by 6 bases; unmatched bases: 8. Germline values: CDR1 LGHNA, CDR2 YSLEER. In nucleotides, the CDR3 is TGCGCCAGCAGCCAGATTGGGACAGGGGAGGGCAATGAGCAGTTCTTC. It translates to CASSQIGTGEGNEQFF.

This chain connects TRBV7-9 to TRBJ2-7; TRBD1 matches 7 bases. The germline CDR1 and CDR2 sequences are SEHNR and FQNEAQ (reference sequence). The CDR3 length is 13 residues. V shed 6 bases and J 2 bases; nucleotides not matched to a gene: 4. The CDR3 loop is CASRTGTAYEQYF. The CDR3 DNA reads TGTGCCAGCAGGACCGGGACAGCCTACGAGCAGTACTTC. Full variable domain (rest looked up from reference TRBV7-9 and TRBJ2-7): DTGVSQNPRHKITKRGQNVTFRCDPISEHNRLYWYRQTLGQGPEFLTYFQNEAQLEKSRLLSDRFSAERPKGSFSTLEIQRTEQGDSAMYLCASRTGTAYEQYFGPGTRLTVT.

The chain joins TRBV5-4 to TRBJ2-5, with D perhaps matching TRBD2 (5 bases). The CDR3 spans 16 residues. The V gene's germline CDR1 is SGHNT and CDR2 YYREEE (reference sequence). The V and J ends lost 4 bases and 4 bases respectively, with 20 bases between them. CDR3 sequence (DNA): TGTGCCAGCAGCGATCCTAGCCGGGCCAATGGAGAGACCCAGTACTTC. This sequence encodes CASSDPSRANGETQYF.

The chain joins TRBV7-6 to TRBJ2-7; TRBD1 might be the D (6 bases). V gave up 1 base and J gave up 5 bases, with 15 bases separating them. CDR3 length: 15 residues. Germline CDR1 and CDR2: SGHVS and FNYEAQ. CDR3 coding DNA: TGTGCCAGCAGCTTAGGAGAGGGACACATGAACGAGCAGTACTTC. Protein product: CASSLGEGHMNEQYF.